These T cell receptor beta chains were read from a single sample in a study of cytomegalovirus exposure and HLA in healthy donors. Produced via immunoSEQ multiplex PCR; TCRdb's table is partial and in-frame only. The table records roughly 40,000 clones, roughly 80% of them present only once. Material: PBMCs. All receptors derive from a man aged 50-60 years in good health and CMV-seronegative. Both conserved end residues are part of each CDR3. The D gene is left open where the match is weak. Clone size is given for some rows only: seen once, a few or many times, or a class if the clone is expanded.

V	size	J	D	length	CDR3	DNA
TRBV25-1	.	TRBJ1-1	.	14	CASSETDGVFEAFF	TGTGCCAGCAGTGAAACGGACGGGGTCTTTGAAGCTTTCTTT
TRBV5-4	few	TRBJ2-5	.	13	CASTAGEKETQYF	TGTGCCAGCACCGCGGGCGAGAAAGAGACCCAGTACTTC
TRBV7-9	.	TRBJ1-3	.	14	CASSGEPGGNTIYF	TGTGCCAGCAGCGGGGAACCGGGGGGAAACACCATATATTTT
TRBV6-1	.	TRBJ2-5	.	14	CASSLQGGQETQYF	TGTGCCAGCAGTCTACAGGGTGGACAAGAGACCCAGTACTTC
TRBV7-3	.	TRBJ1-1	TRBD1	18	CASSLQGGTGVMNTEAFF	TGTGCCAGCAGCTTACAAGGGGGGACAGGGGTGATGAACACTGAAGCTTTCTTT
TRBV5-4	.	TRBJ2-1	TRBD2	16	CASSSGTSGRRNEQFF	TGTGCCAGCAGCTCCGGGACTAGCGGGAGGAGGAATGAGCAGTTCTTC
TRBV6-5	.	TRBJ1-1	.	13	CASSRNRNTEAFF	TGTGCCAGCAGTAGGAACAGGAACACTGAAGCTTTCTTT
TRBV2	.	TRBJ2-1	TRBD2	19	CASSEGSASGISSYNEQFF	TGTGCCAGCAGTGAAGGGTCGGCTAGCGGGATCAGCTCCTACAATGAGCAGTTCTTC
TRBV10-1	few	TRBJ2-5	TRBD1	15	CASSGQGALGETQYF	TGCGCCAGCAGTGGTCAGGGGGCTCTCGGGGAGACCCAGTACTTC
TRBV10-3	.	TRBJ2-1	TRBD2	16	CAIGLAGKNAYNEQFF	TGTGCCATCGGACTAGCGGGAAAAAATGCTTACAATGAGCAGTTCTTC
TRBV10-3	.	TRBJ2-4	.	13	CAIRPQGFDIQYF	TGTGCCATCAGGCCACAGGGATTCGACATTCAGTACTTC
TRBV7-2	.	TRBJ2-5	TRBD1	15	CASSLGQGSLETQYF	TGTGCCAGCAGCTTAGGACAGGGAAGTTTAGAGACCCAGTACTTC
TRBV9	.	TRBJ2-1	.	17	CASSVAKLESSYNEQFF	TGTGCCAGCAGCGTAGCTAAGTTGGAGTCCTCCTACAATGAGCAGTTCTTC
TRBV29-1	.	TRBJ2-3	TRBD1	13	CSVGQGSTDTQYF	TGCAGCGTGGGACAGGGGTCCACAGATACGCAGTATTTT
TRBV7-3	.	TRBJ2-7	.	14	CASSPGQISYEQYF	TGTGCCAGCAGCCCAGGCCAGATTAGCTACGAGCAGTACTTC
TRBV5-4	.	TRBJ2-5	TRBD2	16	CASSKTSGGAQETQYF	TGTGCCAGCAGCAAGACTAGCGGGGGGGCACAAGAGACCCAGTACTTC
TRBV7-9	.	TRBJ2-7	.	15	CSSSLSAGGLKEQYF	TGTTCCAGCAGCTTATCGGCGGGTGGCCTTAAAGAGCAGTACTTC
TRBV5-8	few	TRBJ2-7	TRBD1	14	CASSRTGSSDEQYF	TGTGCCAGCAGCCGGACAGGGAGTAGTGACGAGCAGTACTTC